This T cell receptor beta chain comes out of a study of blood T cell repertoires in COVID-19. Study in general: COVID-19 samples collected from the United States, Italy and Spain covered acute and convalescent phases.

Per the original data handling: Reference gene primers were amplified, and this amplification served to estimate nucleated cell counts. The table came from immunoSEQ multiplex PCR; TCRdb's copy has only in-frame clones and leaves some out. V and J calls and clone size are those listed in that table; D and trimming were worked out from the DNA. The sample consists of 400,000 to 550,000 clones, about 85% of them appearing once. Participants' own reports of clinical history determined their cohort assignment. The V end lost 3 bases, the J end lost 12 bases, and 12 bases lay between the germline ends. The CDR3 is 11 residues long.

Sequencing was performed on PBMCs or T cells enriched from blood (not recorded which). This TCR was recovered from a woman aged 18-29 years with acute COVID-19. V and J are TRBV12-3 or TRBV12-4 and TRBJ2-7; D is ambiguous. The CDR3 sequence: CASSLSSSPYF. Here the CDR3 DNA reads TGTGCCAGCAGTTTGTCGAGTAGTCCGTACTTC.